The clone carrying this T cell receptor (beta chain) was found once. This sample stems from a study of shared clonotypes between healthy human individuals. This table comes from immunoSEQ multiplex PCR, and its TCRdb copy is limited to in-frame clones, with some not included. Here the sample spans more than 2 million clones, roughly 93% being singletons. Naive CD8 cells lacked CD45RO and underwent positive selection for CCR7, leaving out terminally differentiated effector memory CD45RA+ cells. This CDR3 is 15 amino acids long. Germline V gene lookup returns CDR1 MDHEN and CDR2 SYDVKM. The trim removed 2 bases at V and 8 bases at J, leaving 8 bases unmatched.

This sequence joins TRBV28 and TRBJ2-1; 8 nucleotides match TRBD2. The source is a man aged 18-30 years in good health. Some clones in this sample may be carry-over from other donors' samples. Sample: naive CD8+ T cells from PBMCs. The CDR3 region is CASSLISGSGYEQFF. CDR3 bases: TGTGCCAGCAGTTTAATAAGCGGGAGTGGGTATGAGCAGTTCTTC.